The entry below describes one TCR beta chain. In the study's own analysis: Reference gene primer amplification gave nucleated cell count estimates. Clones were sequenced by immunoSEQ multiplex PCR, and TCRdb holds only the in-frame ones, with some missing. V and J calls and clone size come straight from that table; D and trimming were deduced from the DNA. The table has 80,000 to 100,000 clones, 82% seen once. The V and J ends lost 0 bases and 3 bases respectively, with 11 bases between them. CDR3 length equals 15 residues. Germline V gives CDR1 MGHRA, CDR2 YSYEKL. This entry comes from a study of blood T cell repertoires in COVID-19. The wider study: There were acute and convalescent COVID-19 samples, and they came from the United States, Italy and Spain. T cells, B-cell-depleted T cells, or PBMCs supplied cDNA or gDNA.

The V and J genes are TRBV4-1 and TRBJ1-1; a weak D match, TRBD1 (6 bases). The sequence came from a man in his 70s with active or convalescent COVID-19. The sample consisted of peripheral blood. CDR3 nucleotide sequence: TGCGCCAGCAGCCAAGATAACAGGGAAGACACTGAAGCTTTCTTT. Encoded protein: CASSQDNREDTEAFF.